This T cell receptor (beta chain) was sequenced for a study of T cells after yellow fever vaccination. Study-wide points: Once the booster was given, most primary-vaccination clones reappeared, at just over 95% for CD4 and over 85% for CD8.

By 5'RACE template switching, TCR cDNA was produced, with a universal primer site and UMIs added in the process. TCRdb processed the 5' RACE reads anew with MiXCR; each CDR3 protein has one entry. The table shows approximately 260,000 distinct CDR3 sequences, with 5.2% occurring only once. This clonotype was counted only a few times. Its antigen is currently unknown. V was shortened by 4 bases and J by 5 bases, with 8 bases between the two germline ends. The CDR3 has 12 amino acids. Germline CDR1 reads SGHNT; CDR2 reads YENEEA. The chain joins TRBV11-3 to TRBJ2-5; no reliable D call. The sequences come from CD4+ T cells sorted from PBMCs, collected on the day of the yellow fever booster vaccination. The sequence came from a man aged 18 to 29 who received the YFV17D yellow fever vaccine. The CDR3 coding sequence is TGTGCCAGCAGCTCAACCGGGGAGACCCAGTACTTC. Its protein product is CASSSTGETQYF.